One and the same sample provided the 27 T cell receptor beta chains below, sequenced in a study of blood T cell repertoires in COVID-19. The repertoire was sequenced with immunoSEQ multiplex PCR; TCRdb's copy has only in-frame clones and lacks some. The sample consists of fewer than 50,000 clones, roughly 80% of them appearing once. The sample consisted of peripheral blood. These receptors all stem from a man aged 45-65 years with active COVID-19.

The chain joins TRBV5-8 to TRBJ1-1, with no clear D. The CDR3 contains 14 residues. CDR1 SGHTS and CDR2 YDEGEE come from the germline V gene. Trimming took 4 bases from V and 5 from J, leaving 15 bases between them. The CDR3 region has the DNA TGTGCCAGCAGCCCCCGTTTTGACGGGACTGAAGCTTTCTTT. Residues: CASSPRFDGTEAFF.

This chain links TRBV4-3 with TRBJ1-1; D not certain. The CDR3 covers 15 residues. Trimming removed 4 bases at V and 4 bases at J, with 16 bases between. Germline V gene lookup returns CDR1 LGHNA and CDR2 YSLEER. CDR3 DNA: TGCGCCAGCAGCCCGACTGCCCGCCCGGTCACTGAAGCTTTCTTT. This gives the protein CASSPTARPVTEAFF.

This chain joins TRBV19 and TRBJ2-6; 8 nucleotides line up with TRBD1. Germline CDR1 and CDR2: LNHDA and SQIVND (reference sequence). With V trimmed by 5 bases and J by 3 bases, 3 bases remained unmatched. The CDR3 has 15 residues. The CDR3 nucleotides read TGTGCCAGTAGTGAGACAGGGGTTGGGGCCAACGTCCTGACTTTC. Translation gives CASSETGVGANVLTF.

This chain connects TRBV7-2 to TRBJ2-7; D possibly corresponds to TRBD1 (7 bases). The CDR3 totals 14 residues. Trimming removed 5 bases from V and 4 bases from J, with 15 bases in between. Germline CDR1 reads SGHTA; CDR2 reads FQGNSA. This CDR3 is CASSSQGGSYEQYF. In DNA form, the CDR3 reads TGTGCCAGCAGCAGTCAGGGGGGATCTTACGAGCAGTACTTC.

This clone was detected a few times. This chain links TRBV11-2 with TRBJ2-7; 8 bases align to TRBD1. This CDR3 region has 14 residues. Germline V gives CDR1 SGHAT, CDR2 FQNNGV. V lost 6 bases, J lost 1 base, and 5 bases stayed unmatched. CDR3: CASSPDRGSYEQYF. The CDR3 bases are TGTGCCAGCAGTCCAGACAGGGGTTCCTACGAGCAGTACTTC.

This clone has more than one count but fewer than ten. The chain is built from TRBV5-5 and TRBJ2-2; 12 bases fit TRBD1. The germline gives CDR1 SGHKS, CDR2 YYEKEE (reference sequence). Trimming took 4 bases from V and 7 from J; bases not matched to a gene: 11. The CDR3 is made up of 17 amino acids. The CDR3 DNA follows: TGTGCCAGCAGCGTCACCGGGACAGGGGGCATCAGCGGGGAGCTGTTTTTT. It is translated as CASSVTGTGGISGELFF.

The chain's CDR3 is CASSQDRTGGNTEAFF. The CDR3 coding sequence is TGCGCCAGCAGCCAAGATAGAACAGGGGGGAACACTGAAGCTTTCTTT. J is TRBJ1-1 and V is TRBV4-3, with TRBD1 identical over 8 bases. This CDR3 region has 16 residues. V lost 0 bases to trimming and J lost 1 base; unmatched junction nucleotides: 4. In germline, CDR1 is LGHNA, CDR2 YSLEER.

The chain recombines TRBV11-3 with TRBJ1-1; a weak D match, TRBD1 (5 bases). CDR1 and CDR2 from the germline V gene are SGHNT and YENEEA. With 1 base removed from V and 5 bases from J, the gap between germline ends came to 11 bases. The CDR3 runs 14 residues. The CDR3 here is CASSLGGQGTEAFF. The DNA for the CDR3 is TGTGCCAGCAGCTTAGGTGGACAAGGGACTGAAGCTTTCTTT.

This rearrangement joins TRBV4-1 to TRBJ2-2, with 8 bases identical to TRBD2. The germline gives CDR1 MGHRA, CDR2 YSYEKL. The CDR3 is 18 residues long. Trimming took 2 bases from V and 3 from J; bases not matched to a gene: 11. The CDR3 is CASSQTLTRGGDTGELFF. The CDR3, as DNA: TGCGCCAGCAGCCAAACGCTAACCCGGGGGGGGGACACCGGGGAGCTGTTTTTT.

This chain joins TRBV18 and TRBJ2-6; TRBD1 matches 8 bases. Germline CDR1 and CDR2: KGHSH and LQKENI. The CDR3 has 18 amino acids. V shed 4 bases, J shed 3 bases, and the junction held 11 bases outside the gene matches. CDR3 sequence reads: CASSLEQGANLGANVLTF. The CDR3 DNA sequence: TGTGCCAGCTCACTGGAGCAGGGGGCAAATCTTGGGGCCAACGTCCTGACTTTC.

DNA for the CDR3: TGTGCCAGCAGCCCCCGGACAGGAACAAACACCGGGGAGCTGTTTTTT. This gives the protein CASSPRTGTNTGELFF. The chain links TRBV9 to TRBJ2-2, with TRBD1 matching over 7 bases. CDR1 is SGDLS, CDR2 YYNGEE, per germline. J lost 2 bases, V lost 4 bases, and 8 bases had no gene match. The CDR3 contains 16 residues. Filled out from reference TRBV9 and TRBJ2-2, the complete variable domain reads DSGVTQTPKHLITATGQRVTLRCSPRSGDLSVYWYQQSLDQGLQFLIQYYNGEERAKGNILERFSAQQFPDLHSELNLSSLELGDSALYFCASSPRTGTNTGELFFGEGSRLTVL.

In this sample, this clone turned up a few times. V usage is TRBV7-2 and J usage is TRBJ1-2; D not resolved. The CDR3 is 14 residues long. Deletions cut 1 base from V and 1 base from J, with 7 bases between. CDR1 is SGHTA and CDR2 is FQGNSA in the germline V gene. CDR3 sequence reads: CASSLVSSNYGYTF. DNA for the CDR3: TGTGCCAGCAGCTTAGTCTCCAGTAACTATGGCTACACCTTC.

The chain links TRBV11-2 to TRBJ2-1; 8 bases fit TRBD2. This CDR3 region has 15 residues. V shed 3 bases, J shed 7 bases, and the junction held 8 bases outside the gene matches. Germline assignment: CDR1 SGHAT and CDR2 FQNNGV. The CDR3 region has the DNA TGTGCCAGCAGCTTCCGGGTTAGCGGGATTAATGAGCAGTTCTTC. Protein product: CASSFRVSGINEQFF.

The V and J genes are TRBV7-2 and TRBJ2-3; TRBD2 matches at 10 bases. The ends lost 5 bases at V and 8 bases at J; junction bases unmatched: 10. The CDR3 runs to 15 residues. Germline lookup yields CDR1 SGHTA and CDR2 FQGNSA. The CDR3 is CASSPNQRGGGTQYF. As DNA, the CDR3 is TGTGCCAGCAGCCCGAATCAGCGGGGGGGCGGTACGCAGTATTTT.

This clone was seen just once. The V call is TRBV7-9, the J call TRBJ2-6; possible D gene TRBD1, 5 bases. V dropped 4 bases and J dropped 4 bases, with 20 bases sitting between them. The CDR3 is 18 residues long. The germline V gene has CDR1 SEHNR and CDR2 FQNEAQ (reference sequence). CDR3 sequence: CASSSPHWTIPGANVLTF. CDR3 DNA: TGTGCCAGCAGCTCACCACACTGGACAATTCCAGGGGCCAACGTCCTGACTTTC.

The genes are TRBV4-1 and TRBJ1-3; a possible D gene is TRBD1 (5 bases). Trimming left V 3 bases short and J 2 bases short, with 11 bases between. Germline CDR1 is MGHRA and CDR2 is YSYEKL. The CDR3 spans 15 residues. The CDR3 sequence: CASSQLTGPGNTIYF. Here the CDR3 DNA reads TGCGCCAGCAGCCAGCTCACAGGTCCTGGAAACACCATATATTTT.

This clone has just one count. The J gene is TRBJ1-1, the V gene TRBV18; the D is unclear. The CDR3 loop spans 14 amino acids. From germline, CDR1 is KGHSH and CDR2 LQKENI. The V and J ends lost 2 bases and 4 bases respectively, with 11 bases between them. In nucleotides, the CDR3 is TGTGCCAGCTCACCAACCGAGACTAGCACTGAAGCTTTCTTT. Translating it yields CASSPTETSTEAFF.

The chain recombines TRBV4-3 with TRBJ2-6, with D possibly matching TRBD1 (6 bases). The V end was cut by 0 bases, the J end by 4 bases, with 13 bases between. CDR3 length equals 17 residues. Germline-derived CDR1 and CDR2 are LGHNA and YSLEER. The CDR3 region is CASSQEVLGAGANVLTF. Written as DNA, the CDR3 is TGCGCCAGCAGCCAAGAGGTACTGGGGGCCGGGGCCAACGTCCTGACTTTC.

This chain links TRBV7-2 with TRBJ1-3; perhaps TRBD1 as D (6 bases). V was clipped by 5 bases and J by 0 bases, with 14 bases between them. The germline CDR1 and CDR2 sequences are SGHTA and FQGNSA. The CDR3 length is 16 residues. CDR3 bases: TGTGCCAGCAGCCAAAGGGACACGCGCTCTGGAAACACCATATATTTT. Protein product: CASSQRDTRSGNTIYF.

This rearrangement joins TRBV6-6 to TRBJ2-7; 9 nucleotides match TRBD1. This CDR3 is 14 amino acids long. V dropped 6 bases and J dropped 3; count of bases not matched to a gene: 6. Looked up from germline, CDR1 is MNHNY and CDR2 is SVGAGI (reference sequence). The CDR3 DNA sequence: TGTGCCAGCAGGACCGGGACAGGGCTCTACGAGCAGTACTTC. Translating gives CASRTGTGLYEQYF.

This rearrangement joins TRBV7-8 to TRBJ1-2, with 8 nucleotides matching TRBD1. CDR1 and CDR2 from the germline V gene are SGHVS and FQNEAQ. The trim removed 5 bases at V and 3 bases at J, leaving 8 bases unmatched. The CDR3 runs 15 residues. The CDR3 here is CASSREGTGHYGYTF. Here the CDR3 DNA reads TGTGCCAGCAGCAGGGAAGGGACAGGACACTATGGCTACACCTTC.

The chain recombines TRBV29-1 with TRBJ1-2; TRBD1 matches at 7 bases. Trimming removed 7 bases from V and 3 bases from J; junction bases left unmatched: 5. CDR3 length: 12 residues. Germline CDR1 SQVTM, CDR2 ANQGSEA. The DNA of the CDR3 is TGCAGCGCAAACAGGGGCGACTATGGCTACACCTTC. Translated: CSANRGDYGYTF.

This chain joins TRBV19 and TRBJ1-4; no firm D call. CDR3 length equals 14 residues. Trimming cost V 3 bases and J 8 bases, with 13 bases left between them. In germline, CDR1 is LNHDA, CDR2 SQIVND (reference sequence). The CDR3 here is CASSMEVSREKLFF. CDR3 sequence (DNA): TGTGCCAGTAGTATGGAAGTTTCGCGGGAAAAACTGTTTTTT.

This chain uses TRBV10-3 with TRBJ2-1; a possible D gene is TRBD1 (5 bases). CDR1 ENHRY and CDR2 SYGVKD come from the germline V gene. The CDR3 is 13 amino acids. The ends were cut back, 6 bases at V and 4 bases at J, with 10 bases in the middle. CDR3 nucleotides: TGTGCCATCAGATTACAGGAGTACAATGAGCAGTTCTTC. This encodes CAIRLQEYNEQFF.

This chain connects TRBV6-5 to TRBJ2-3; maybe TRBD1 (6 bases). V lost 5 bases to trimming and J lost 8 bases, with 14 bases between them. From germline, CDR1 is MNHEY and CDR2 SVGAGI. This CDR3 has 13 residues. The CDR3: CASSITGTFTQYF. The CDR3, as DNA: TGTGCCAGCAGTATTACCGGGACATTTACGCAGTATTTT.

CDR3 region: CASSPLLVSGQATGNTIYF. CDR3 DNA sequence: TGTGCCAGCTCACCACTTCTAGTCTCGGGACAGGCAACTGGAAACACCATATATTTT. J is TRBJ1-3 and V is TRBV18, with 8 positions matching TRBD1. The CDR3 spans 19 residues. Trimming took 1 base from V and 2 from J; bases not matched to a gene: 13. In germline, CDR1 is KGHSH, CDR2 LQKENI.

The chain combines TRBV6-5 with TRBJ1-5; D possibly corresponds to TRBD1 (5 bases). Germline-derived CDR1 and CDR2 are MNHEY and SVGAGI. There are 13 residues in the CDR3. V dropped 9 bases and J dropped 0 bases, with 9 bases sitting between them. CDR3 nucleotide sequence: TGTGCCAGTCGACAGAATAGCAATCAGCCCCAGCATTTT. This translates into CASRQNSNQPQHF.